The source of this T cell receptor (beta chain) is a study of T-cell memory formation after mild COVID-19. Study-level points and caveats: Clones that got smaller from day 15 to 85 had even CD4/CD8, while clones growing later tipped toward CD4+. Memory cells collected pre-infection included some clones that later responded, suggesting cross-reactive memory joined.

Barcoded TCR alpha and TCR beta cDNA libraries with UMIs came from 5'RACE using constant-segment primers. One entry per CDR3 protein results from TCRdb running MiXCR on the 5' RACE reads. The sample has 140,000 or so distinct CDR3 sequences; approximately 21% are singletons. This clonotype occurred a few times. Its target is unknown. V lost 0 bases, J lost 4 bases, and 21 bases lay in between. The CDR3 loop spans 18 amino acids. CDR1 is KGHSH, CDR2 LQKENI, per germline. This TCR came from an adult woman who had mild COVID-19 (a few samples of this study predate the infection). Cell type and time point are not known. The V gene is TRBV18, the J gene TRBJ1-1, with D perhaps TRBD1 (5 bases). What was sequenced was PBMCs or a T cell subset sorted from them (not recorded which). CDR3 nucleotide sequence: TGTGCCAGCTCACCACCGATGCAGGGAGGGACCCGCGGCACTGAAGCTTTCTTT. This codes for CASSPPMQGGTRGTEAFF.